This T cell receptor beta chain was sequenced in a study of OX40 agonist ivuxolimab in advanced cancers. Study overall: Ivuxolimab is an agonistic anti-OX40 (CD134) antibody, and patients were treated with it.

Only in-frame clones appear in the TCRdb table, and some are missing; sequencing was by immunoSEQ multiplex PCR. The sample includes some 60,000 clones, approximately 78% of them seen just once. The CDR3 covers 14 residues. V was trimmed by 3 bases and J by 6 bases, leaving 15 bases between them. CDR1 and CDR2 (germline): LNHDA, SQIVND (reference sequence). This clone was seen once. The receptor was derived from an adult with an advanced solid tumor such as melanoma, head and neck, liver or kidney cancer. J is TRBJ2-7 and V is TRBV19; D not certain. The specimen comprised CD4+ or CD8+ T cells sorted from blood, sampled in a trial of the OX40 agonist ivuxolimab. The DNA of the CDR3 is TGTGCCAGTAGTATCTCCGGAAATTTTGCCGAGCAGTACTTC. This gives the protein CASSISGNFAEQYF.